The table lists the clone carrying this T cell receptor (beta chain) with a few counts. Its specificity is unknown. The sample is drawn from a study of identical twins. V lost 4 bases and J lost 2, with 11 bases in between. The CDR3 is 14 amino acids. From germline, CDR1 is MNHEY and CDR2 SVGAGI. MiXCR, run by TCRdb on the 5' RACE reads, gives a single entry per CDR3 protein. The sample yields some 230,000 distinct CDR3 sequences, under 8.5% seen once. Study results and caveats: Modeled out-of-frame TCR alpha sharing in monozygotic twins fell below observed levels.

The sample was also reused in another study, on T cells expressing NK-cell markers. From that paper: TCR beta repertoires came from sorted CD3+CD56+NKG2C+, CD3+CD56+NKG2C- and CD3+CD56-NKG2C+ T cells.

The sample consisted of CD8+ T cells sorted from blood. This clonotype was obtained from a young woman in good health. The chain couples TRBV6-5 to TRBJ1-1; D remains unclear. As DNA, the CDR3 is TGTGCCAGCAGTTTCGGCTTGGGAAACACTGAAGCTTTCTTT. The encoded protein is CASSFGLGNTEAFF.